This T cell receptor (beta chain) is drawn from a study of OX40 agonist ivuxolimab in advanced cancers. Clones were sequenced by immunoSEQ multiplex PCR, and TCRdb holds only the in-frame ones, with some missing. This table holds tens of thousands of clones, roughly 83% found once. The source material was CD4+ or CD8+ T cells sorted from blood, sampled in a trial of the OX40 agonist ivuxolimab. The receptor comes from an adult with an advanced solid tumor such as melanoma, head and neck, liver or kidney cancer.

In nucleotides, the CDR3 is TGTGCCAGCAGCTTGGTAGGGATAGTCGGCGGCTACACCTTC. It translates to CASSLVGIVGGYTF. V and J are TRBV5-4 and TRBJ1-2; D is uncertain. V was clipped by 0 bases and J by 8 bases, with 14 bases between them. Germline CDR1 reads SGHNT; CDR2 reads YYREEE (reference sequence). The CDR3 runs to 14 residues.